This T cell receptor (beta chain) originates from a study of T cell clones after liver transplantation. Study-wide context: TCRbeta sequencing after a pre-transplant mixed lymphocyte reaction identified graft-donor-reactive clones, later tracked in post-transplant blood. As an antigen-independent comparator, third-party-reactive TCRbeta sequences came from pre-transplant mixed lymphocyte reactions. Samples came pre-transplant, pre-randomization before withdrawal, and post-randomization after withdrawal ended.

Measured with immunoSEQ multiplex PCR; TCRdb has only the in-frame clones, and not every one. The sample records around 100,000 clones, approximately 78% being singletons. The length of the CDR3 is 15 residues. V was pared by 4 bases and J by 1 base, with 13 bases between. The germline V gene encodes CDR1 SGHDN and CDR2 FVKESK. Specimen: CD4+ T cells from blood, collected before liver transplant. The chain couples TRBV14 to TRBJ1-1; D is perhaps TRBD1 (5 bases). This receptor was taken from a human donor who received a liver transplant. The CDR3 DNA is TGTGCCAGCAGCCGAGGGACGTTGGCGAACACTGAAGCTTTCTTT. This gives the protein CASSRGTLANTEAFF.